The sequence of this T cell receptor beta chain was determined in a study of cytomegalovirus exposure and HLA in healthy donors (dated by TCRdb to the late 2010s). Turning to the overall study: According to an earlier analysis of 587 of the donors, roughly 180 million T cells yielded approximately 120 million unique TCR beta sequences and about 300 Gb of sequence data. An earlier analysis of approximately 580 of the donors used high-throughput TCR beta sequencing to judge whether each TCR beta V gene segment behaved as functional or pseudogenic. Typing coverage varied by locus: roughly 620-640 donors for A, B, C, DRB1 and DQB1; under 550 for DQA1; over 600 for DPA1; 450 to 480 for DPB1. About five DR-DQ haplotypes were handled as single units for association and clustering because linkage in the cohort was strong. A later analysis re-analyzed previously published TCR beta repertoires from approximately 700 donors and added high-resolution HLA genotyping to study TCR occurrence patterns. The T cell repertoires of about 700 subjects were profiled by immunosequencing and related to cytomegalovirus serostatus. Class I and class II HLA loci were covered by the typing at four-digit resolution. Rather than drawing on any new phenotypic data, the later analysis identified candidate immune exposures from TCR beta sequences and the way those sequences occurred across donors. Among some 410 genotyped donors of the cohort, an average of around 250,000 unique TCR beta nucleotide sequences was sequenced per donor, of which about 18% were non-productive. An early release covering roughly 600 HLA-typed donors comprised about 300 gigabases of sequencing data and tens of millions of unique TCR sequences. Besides the first cohort of 666 subjects, a separate validation cohort made up of over 95 different subjects was used. A later genetic analysis took genome-wide SNP genotypes for about three fifths of the roughly 700 donors and used that subset as a discovery cohort. The genetic ancestry cluster associated with self-reported Caucasian donors included 65% to 90% of the 350 to 500 genotyped donors. All discovery cohort repertoires had been generated on a single sequencing platform. To predict cytomegalovirus infection status, the study combined high-throughput TCR immunosequencing, statistical association of individual TCRs with disease status, and machine learning. Donor age, sex, ethnicity and CMV serostatus were compiled together with the repertoire data. The study aimed to test whether signatures of past pathogen exposure could be identified by cataloging public T cell receptors.

The cohort consisted of approximately 670 healthy bone marrow donors. At the time of sampling, all cohort members were nominally healthy, though unrecorded immune exposures were likely present. The donor tested CMV seronegative and was one of the 352 seronegative cohort members. Every donor gave a peripheral blood sample, and the peripheral blood mononuclear cells from that sample were used for TCR beta sequencing. Genomic DNA extraction from the blood cell samples was performed with the Qiagen DNeasy Blood Extraction Kit. Overall study outcomes, separate from this receptor: Assigning TCR associations to individual alleles was difficult when HLA alleles, especially DR and DQ, strongly co-occurred. Linkage disequilibrium might explain the correlated functional status among segregating V segments, but an unknown experimental factor could not be excluded. The study listed 150 to 200 TCR beta chains as associated with cytomegalovirus. The cohort was sequenced for TCR beta chains only, and without alpha or paired-chain data the features that could be detected were limited. A later analysis found that HLA-associated TCR beta chains were more clonally expanded and had lower generation probabilities than equally common non-associated chains. A later analysis associated about 17,000 TCR beta sequences with specific HLA alleles at a false discovery rate of 0.05. A later analysis found that TCR association rates varied across HLA loci, with DRB1 alleles showing the most associated TCRs and HLA-C alleles the fewest. An association between a missense DCLRE1C variant and V-gene and J-gene trimming of TCR beta chains was found in a later genetic analysis and replicated in an independent cohort. The 87-base-pair reads could not distinguish some IMGT-functional V segments, including TRBV6-2 and TRBV6-3, so those segments were excluded. The classifier was reported to diagnose cytomegalovirus status with high specificity and sensitivity in both the original and validation cohorts. Several of the top co-occurrence clusters appeared to be linked to parvovirus B19, influenza, CMV and Epstein-Barr virus, according to a later analysis. A further reported finding was that TCR beta sequences accurately predicted the HLA-A and HLA-B alleles for most subjects in the first cohort. The only immune exposure information available for the cohort was CMV serostatus. According to a later analysis, most CMV-associated TCR beta chains appeared to be HLA-restricted, and the HLA associations seemed to be driven largely by CMV exposure. According to a later genetic analysis, donors in an Asian-associated ancestry cluster had fewer N-insertions in productive TCRs than the approximately 700-donor mean. In vitro tests confirmed that a few of the cytomegalovirus-associated TCR beta chains recognize cytomegalovirus antigens. In an earlier analysis of about 600 of the donors, most TCR beta V segments appeared in productive rearrangements about 87% or about 30% of the time, broadly matching IMGT annotations. A cluster of highly shared sequence variants was judged likely to be a technical artifact of the sequencing pipeline. Most TCR sequences were seen in very few donors, while some public TCRs were found in many individuals. Because HLA typing was missing for some donors at each locus, association tests included only the typed subset. According to the authors, the approach could potentially be generalized to other disease states and immunological phenotypes. Because counts were too low, approximately 18 rarely observed V segments, including chromosome 9 orphons, were excluded from the earlier analysis of some 590 of the donors. Presence/absence analyses assumed roughly uniform sequencing depth across donors, an assumption that may not hold.

Library generation was performed with the immunoSEQ multiplex PCR assay. The multiplex PCR relied on a mix of 60 forward primers for TCR Vbeta segments and 13 reverse primers for TCR Jbeta segments. The CDR3 region of rearranged TCR beta genes was amplified from genomic DNA by a multiplex PCR assay. The amplified TCR beta libraries were sequenced on the Illumina HiSeq System as 87-base-pair reads. Per the authors' processing: A later analysis tallied 75 million to 95 million unique TCR beta chains across the approximately 670 repertoires, and around 9.9 million of those chains were shared by two or more donors. To remove PCR and sequencing errors, raw reads were error-corrected and collapsed into unique sequences using a nearest-neighbor algorithm that merged closely related sequences. Alignment of CDR3 sequences to IMGT reference sequences was used to assign V, D and J gene segments. Each retained sequence needed at least a six-nucleotide match to both a V gene segment and a J gene segment. Rearrangements were called productive when the CDR3 lacked stop codons and stayed in frame with V and J; all others were non-productive. Following IMGT convention, CDR3 was defined as the stretch from the second conserved V-encoded cysteine to the conserved J-encoded phenylalanine. The earlier analysis of 500 to 750 of the donors excluded any sequence lacking an unambiguous match to a single V gene segment. An earlier analysis of several hundred of the donors classified V segments as functional when productive rearrangements were above 56.7% and as segregating when the standard deviation between donors was above 5%. To diagnose cytomegalovirus status from the catalog of TCR beta chain sequences, a statistical classification framework was built. In a later analysis, TCR nucleotide sequences were compared against IMGT/GENE-DB human TR gene sequences so that V and J genes could be assigned. The TCRdist pipeline was used in a later analysis to assign CDR3 sequences and most-parsimonious VDJ recombination scenarios. A later analysis defined each TCR beta chain by its CDR3 amino acid sequence plus V-gene family, and excluded reads lacking a unique V-gene family. A later analysis removed 500 to 600 highly shared, low-generation-probability nucleotide sequences to deal with suspected cross-contamination and a sequencing artifact. In a later analysis, a clonal expansion index for each public chain was calculated from normalized within-repertoire ranks of inferred template counts. In a later analysis, generation probabilities were computed using a VDJ recombination model fitted to out-of-frame rearrangements, and the results were checked against IGoR. In a later analysis, hypergeometric tests were used to score TCR-TCR, TCR-HLA and TCR-CMV co-occurrence, with a repertoire-size bias correction applied to TCR pairs. A later analysis estimated false discovery rates by permuting HLA or CMV assignments 20 times. In a later analysis, co-occurring TCRs were grouped using DBSCAN, with TCRdist sequence similarity added in when clustering inside HLA-allele-positive subsets. For co-occurrence clustering, repertoires with fewer than 30,000 or more than 120,000 public chains were excluded, along with about five repertoires with anomalous nucleotide sharing. Not all clones reach the TCRdb copy of this immuneACCESS table, which keeps in-frame sequences only. Checked studies attribute under half of the gap to unresolved V genes and leave the rest unexplained. That table is the source of V, J and clone size, and D and trimming were worked out from the DNA. This sample has under 150,000 clones in its table, and 70% to 80% of those were observed once. The leading ten clones occupy approximately 3% of the sample.

CDR1 LNHNV and CDR2 YYDKDF are derived from the germline V gene (reference sequence). The CDR3 has 17 amino acids, counting the end cysteine and phenylalanine. CDR3 DNA only is kept here, 51 bases in frame from base 1. V has 0 bases trimmed and J has 5 bases trimmed; junction bases matching no gene number 7. Details on this clone: It has no known antigen specificity. No qualities accompany the bases; no much larger clone lies one base away.

The chain links TRBV15 with TRBJ2-5; 12 nucleotides in the junction match TRBD2. Material: PBMCs. The receptor comes from a female donor in good health and CMV-seronegative. The CDR3 here reads CATSRDVASGGEETQYF. The DNA sequence is given as TGTGCCACCAGCAGAGATGTCGCTAGCGGGGGGGAGGAGACCCAGTACTTC.